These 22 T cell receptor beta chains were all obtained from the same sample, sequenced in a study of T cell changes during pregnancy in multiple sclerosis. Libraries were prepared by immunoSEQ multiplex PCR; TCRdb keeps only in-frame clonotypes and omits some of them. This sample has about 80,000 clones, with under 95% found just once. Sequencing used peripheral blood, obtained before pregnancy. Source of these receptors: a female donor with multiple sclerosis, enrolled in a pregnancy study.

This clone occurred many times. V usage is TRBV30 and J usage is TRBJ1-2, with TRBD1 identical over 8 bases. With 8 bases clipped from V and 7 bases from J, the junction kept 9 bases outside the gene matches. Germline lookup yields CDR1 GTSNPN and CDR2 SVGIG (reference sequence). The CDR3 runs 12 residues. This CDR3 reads CARFQGAGGYTF. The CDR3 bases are TGTGCCCGATTCCAGGGGGCAGGTGGCTACACCTTC.

CDR3 in DNA: TGTGCCAGCAGTTTATATGGGACTAGCGGGATTGGGTCCTACAATGAGCAGTTCTTC. As protein: CASSLYGTSGIGSYNEQFF. This chain uses TRBV28 with TRBJ2-1; 13 bases line up with TRBD2. The CDR3 consists of 19 residues. CDR1 and CDR2 (germline): MDHEN, SYDVKM. V lost 1 base, J lost 1 base, and 7 bases stayed unmatched.

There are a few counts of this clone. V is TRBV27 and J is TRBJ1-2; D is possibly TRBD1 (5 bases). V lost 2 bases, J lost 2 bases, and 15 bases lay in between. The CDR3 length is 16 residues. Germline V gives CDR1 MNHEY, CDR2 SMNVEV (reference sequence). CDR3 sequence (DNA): TGTGCCAGCAGTTTACTCCCGATCCAGGGCAACTATGGCTACACCTTC. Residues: CASSLLPIQGNYGYTF.

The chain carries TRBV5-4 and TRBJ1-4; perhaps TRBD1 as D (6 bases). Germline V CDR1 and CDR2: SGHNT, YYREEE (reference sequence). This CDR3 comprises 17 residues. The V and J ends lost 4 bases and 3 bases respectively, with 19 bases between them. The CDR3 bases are TGTGCCAGCAGCCCGGGAAGGGCGACAGGTCCTAATGAAAAACTGTTTTTT. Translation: CASSPGRATGPNEKLFF. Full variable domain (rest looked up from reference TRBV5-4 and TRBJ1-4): ETGVTQSPTHLIKTRGQQVTLRCSSQSGHNTVSWYQQALGQGPQFIFQYYREEENGRGNFPPRFSGLQFPNYSSELNVNALELDDSALYLCASSPGRATGPNEKLFFGSGTQLSVL.

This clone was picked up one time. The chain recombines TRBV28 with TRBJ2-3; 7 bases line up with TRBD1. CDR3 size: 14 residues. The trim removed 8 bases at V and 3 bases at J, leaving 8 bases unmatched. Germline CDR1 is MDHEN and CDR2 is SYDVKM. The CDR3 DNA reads TGTGCCAGCGGGTACAGGGACAGTACAGATACGCAGTATTTT. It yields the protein CASGYRDSTDTQYF.

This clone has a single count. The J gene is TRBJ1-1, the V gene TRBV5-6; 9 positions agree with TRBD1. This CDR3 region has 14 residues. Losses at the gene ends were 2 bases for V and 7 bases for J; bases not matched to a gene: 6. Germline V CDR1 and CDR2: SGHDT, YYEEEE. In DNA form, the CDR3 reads TGTGCCAGCAGCTTAACAGGGGGCGCAGGTGAAGCTTTCTTT. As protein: CASSLTGGAGEAFF.

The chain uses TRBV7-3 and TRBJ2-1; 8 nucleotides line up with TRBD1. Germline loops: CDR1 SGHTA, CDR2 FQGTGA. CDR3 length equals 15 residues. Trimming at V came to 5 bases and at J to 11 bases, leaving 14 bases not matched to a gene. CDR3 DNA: TGTGCCAGCAGCCTGACCGGGACAGGCACAATGAAGCAGTTCTTC. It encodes CASSLTGTGTMKQFF.

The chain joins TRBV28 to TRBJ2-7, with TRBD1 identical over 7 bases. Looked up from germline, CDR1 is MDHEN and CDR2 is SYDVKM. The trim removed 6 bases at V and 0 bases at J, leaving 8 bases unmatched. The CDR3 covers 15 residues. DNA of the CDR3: TGTGCCAGCAGGGAAGTAGGACAGGACTCCTACGAGCAGTACTTC. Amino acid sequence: CASREVGQDSYEQYF.

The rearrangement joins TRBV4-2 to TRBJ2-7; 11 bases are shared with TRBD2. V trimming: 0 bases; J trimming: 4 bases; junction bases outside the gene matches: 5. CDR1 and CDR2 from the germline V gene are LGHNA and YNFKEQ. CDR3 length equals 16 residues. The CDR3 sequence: CASSQDRPSGRYEQYF. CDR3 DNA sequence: TGTGCCAGCAGCCAAGATAGGCCTAGCGGGAGGTACGAGCAGTACTTC.

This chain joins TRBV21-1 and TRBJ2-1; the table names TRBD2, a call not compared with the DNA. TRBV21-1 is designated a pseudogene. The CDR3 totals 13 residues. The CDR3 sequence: CASSPRLDNEQFF. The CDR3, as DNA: TGTGCCAGCAGCCCGCGTTTAGACAATGAGCAGTTCTTC.

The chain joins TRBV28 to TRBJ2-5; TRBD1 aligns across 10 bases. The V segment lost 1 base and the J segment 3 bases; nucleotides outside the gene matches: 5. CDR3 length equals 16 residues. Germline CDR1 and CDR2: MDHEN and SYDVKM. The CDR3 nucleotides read TGTGCCAGCAGTTTATCCGAGACAGGGGGCAAAGAGACCCAGTACTTC. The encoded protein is CASSLSETGGKETQYF.

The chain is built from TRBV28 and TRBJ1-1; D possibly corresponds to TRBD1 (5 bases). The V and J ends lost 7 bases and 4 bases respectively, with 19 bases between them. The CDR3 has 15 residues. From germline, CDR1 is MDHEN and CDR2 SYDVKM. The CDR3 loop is CASTGGWGVSTEAFF. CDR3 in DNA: TGTGCCAGCACGGGGGGATGGGGGGTGAGCACTGAAGCTTTCTTT.

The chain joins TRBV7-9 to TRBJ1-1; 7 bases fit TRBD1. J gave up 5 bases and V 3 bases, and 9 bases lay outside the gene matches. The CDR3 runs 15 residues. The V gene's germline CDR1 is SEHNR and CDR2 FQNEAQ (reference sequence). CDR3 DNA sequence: TGTGCCAGCAGCTTTGGGACAGCTGGGGGGACTGAAGCTTTCTTT. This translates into CASSFGTAGGTEAFF.

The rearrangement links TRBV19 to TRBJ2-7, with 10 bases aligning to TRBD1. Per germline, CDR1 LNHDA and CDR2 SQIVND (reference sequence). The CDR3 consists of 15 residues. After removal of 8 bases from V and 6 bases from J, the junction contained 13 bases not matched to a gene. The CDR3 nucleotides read TGTGCCAGTGACGACCGGGACAGGGGCTTTTGCGAGCAGTACTTC. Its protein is CASDDRDRGFCEQYF.

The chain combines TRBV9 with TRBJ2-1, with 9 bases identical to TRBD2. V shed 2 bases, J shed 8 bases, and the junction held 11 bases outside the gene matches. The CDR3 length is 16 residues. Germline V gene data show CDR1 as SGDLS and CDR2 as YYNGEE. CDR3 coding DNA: TGTGCCAGCAGCGTCCGAGTTAGCGGGAGTTATGATGAGCAGTTCTTC. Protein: CASSVRVSGSYDEQFF.

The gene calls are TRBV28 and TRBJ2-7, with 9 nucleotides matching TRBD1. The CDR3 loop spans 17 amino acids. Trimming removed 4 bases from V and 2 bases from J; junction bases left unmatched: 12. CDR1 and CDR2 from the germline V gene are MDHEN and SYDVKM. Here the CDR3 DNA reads TGTGCCAGCAGTTCACTTTCCGGGACAGGGCCTACCTACGAGCAGTACTTC. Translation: CASSSLSGTGPTYEQYF.

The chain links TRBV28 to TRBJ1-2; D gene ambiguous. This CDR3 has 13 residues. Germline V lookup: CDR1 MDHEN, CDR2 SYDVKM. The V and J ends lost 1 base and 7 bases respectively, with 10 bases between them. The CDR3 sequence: CASSLSGSRGYTF. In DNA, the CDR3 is TGTGCCAGCAGTTTATCGGGGTCGCGTGGCTACACCTTC.

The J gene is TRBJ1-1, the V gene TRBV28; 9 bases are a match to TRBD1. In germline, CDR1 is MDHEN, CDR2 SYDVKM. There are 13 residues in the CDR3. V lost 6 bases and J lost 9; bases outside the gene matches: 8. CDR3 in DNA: TGTGCCAGCAGCCCCGGGACAGGGTACAAAGCTTTCTTT. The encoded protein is CASSPGTGYKAFF.

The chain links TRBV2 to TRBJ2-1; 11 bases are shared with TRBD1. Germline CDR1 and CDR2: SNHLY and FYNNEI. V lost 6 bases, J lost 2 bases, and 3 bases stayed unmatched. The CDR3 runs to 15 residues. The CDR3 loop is CASSRDRGAYNEQFF. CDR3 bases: TGTGCCAGCAGCCGGGACAGGGGGGCCTACAATGAGCAGTTCTTC.

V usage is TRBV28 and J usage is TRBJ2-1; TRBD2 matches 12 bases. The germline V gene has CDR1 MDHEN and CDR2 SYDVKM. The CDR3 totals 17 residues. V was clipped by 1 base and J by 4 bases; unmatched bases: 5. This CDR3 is CASSLSLAGGKYNEQFF. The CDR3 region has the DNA TGTGCCAGCAGTTTATCCCTAGCGGGAGGGAAGTACAATGAGCAGTTCTTC.

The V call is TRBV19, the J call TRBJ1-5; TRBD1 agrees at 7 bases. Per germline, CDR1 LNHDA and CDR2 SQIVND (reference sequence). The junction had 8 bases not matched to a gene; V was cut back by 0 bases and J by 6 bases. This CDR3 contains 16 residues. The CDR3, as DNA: TGTGCCAGTAGTATAGAACAGGGGTACGCAGGTCAGCCCCAGCATTTT. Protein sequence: CASSIEQGYAGQPQHF.

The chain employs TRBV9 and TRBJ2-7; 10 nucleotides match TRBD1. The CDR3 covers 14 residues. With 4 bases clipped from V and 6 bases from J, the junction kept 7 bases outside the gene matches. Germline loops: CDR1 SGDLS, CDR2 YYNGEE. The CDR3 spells CASSTTGTGVEQYF. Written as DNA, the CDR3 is TGTGCCAGCAGCACGACCGGGACAGGGGTCGAGCAGTACTTC.